This TCR beta chain appears in the sequencing data of a study of cytomegalovirus exposure and HLA in healthy donors. Study-level points and caveats: Listed as cytomegalovirus-associated were about 160 TCR beta chains. Association with HLA alleles at 0.05 false discovery rate was found for some 18,000 TCR beta sequences in a later analysis.

Vbeta (60) and Jbeta (13) primers were used in the PCR. Repertoires were generated with immunoSEQ multiplex PCR, while TCRdb's copy carries only in-frame clones and drops some. Among about 210,000 clones listed, over 75% were seen once. A remark on this clone: As yet, its antigen is unknown.

CDR1 SGHDN and CDR2 FVKESK come from the germline V gene. V lost 4 bases to trimming and J lost 4 bases, with 7 bases between them. There are 12 residues in the CDR3. Material for sequencing was PBMCs. This TCR came from a male donor in good health and CMV-seronegative. The genes are TRBV14 and TRBJ1-2, with D possibly matching TRBD1 (6 bases). The CDR3 coding sequence is TGTGCCAGCAGCCCGACAGGCTATGGCTACACCTTC. It translates to CASSPTGYGYTF.